A single sample gave rise to the 29 T cell receptor beta chains below, sequenced in a study of shared clonotypes between healthy human individuals. Clones were sequenced by immunoSEQ multiplex PCR, and TCRdb holds only the in-frame ones, with some missing. This table has roughly 2.4 million clones, under 97% appearing once. Sequenced: naive CD4+ T cells sorted from blood. The subset here: CD45RA+ positively selected. These receptors all come from a man younger than 35 in good health.

Note on this clone: This CDR3 is also generated by other DNA sequences in the sample. The chain joins TRBV19 to TRBJ1-1; no reliable D call. Germline V CDR1 and CDR2: LNHDA, SQIVND (reference sequence). There are 13 residues in the CDR3. V was clipped by 1 base and J by 1 base, with 4 bases between them. CDR3 loop: CASSIVANTEAFF. The CDR3 coding sequence is TGTGCCAGTAGTATAGTGGCGAACACTGAAGCTTTCTTT.

The gene calls are TRBV6-6 and TRBJ2-3, with a possible D match to TRBD2 (7 bases). The CDR3 sequence is 15 residues long. Trimming removed 6 bases from V and 7 bases from J, with 20 bases in between. The germline gives CDR1 MNHNY, CDR2 SVGAGI (reference sequence). CDR3 sequence (DNA): TGTGCCAGCAGGAAGGGGGGGCGGGTCTCGCATACGCAGTATTTT. This codes for CASRKGGRVSHTQYF.

The rearrangement links TRBV5-8 to TRBJ2-7; the D is unclear. The CDR3 has 13 amino acids. The V end lost 1 base, the J end lost 2 bases, and 7 bases lay between the germline ends. Germline values: CDR1 SGHTS, CDR2 YDEGEE. Here the CDR3 reads CASSLRVTYEQYF. The CDR3 DNA sequence: TGTGCCAGCAGCTTGAGGGTAACCTACGAGCAGTACTTC.

This chain joins TRBV23-1 and TRBJ2-1, with 11 bases identical to TRBD2. TRBV23-1 is sorted into the ORF group, with uncertain function. J gave up 7 bases and V 5 bases, and 16 bases lay outside the gene matches. CDR3 length equals 18 residues. CDR3 sequence (DNA): TGCGCCAGCAGTTTTCAAGCCACTCCGGGACTAGCGGCAAATGAGCAGTTCTTC. This gives the protein CASSFQATPGLAANEQFF.

The V gene is TRBV30, the J gene TRBJ2-7; possible D gene TRBD2, 6 bases. Germline V lookup: CDR1 GTSNPN, CDR2 SVGIG (reference sequence). The CDR3 covers 13 residues. V gave up 4 bases and J gave up 2 bases, with 12 bases separating them. This CDR3 reads CAWKIGGTYEQYF. The DNA of the CDR3 is TGTGCCTGGAAGATTGGGGGGACCTACGAGCAGTACTTC.

There are a few counts of this clone. The junction differs from germline at one of its ends, possibly a read error. The chain employs TRBV7-9 and TRBJ1-1; D unresolved. The V gene's germline CDR1 is SEHNR and CDR2 FQNEAQ (reference sequence). The CDR3 totals 11 residues. For the CDR3, the DNA is TGTGCCAGCACCTCTGAAGGCGGACTCACCTTT. As protein: CASTSEGGLTF.

For this clone: The same CDR3 also results from other DNA sequences found in this sample. V gene TRBV5-4 combines with J gene TRBJ2-7; TRBD2 matches at 12 bases. V lost 4 bases to trimming and J lost 4 bases; unmatched junction nucleotides: 6. The length of the CDR3 is 15 residues. From germline, CDR1 is SGHNT and CDR2 YYREEE (reference sequence). CDR3 in DNA: TGTGCCAGCAGCCCCGGGACTAGCGGGCCGTACGAGCAGTACTTC. Its protein product is CASSPGTSGPYEQYF.

V usage is TRBV25-1 and J usage is TRBJ1-2, with D possibly TRBD1 on 6 matching bases. CDR3 length: 16 amino acids. V shed 5 bases and J shed 0 bases, with 16 bases lying between them. Germline assignment: CDR1 MGHDK and CDR2 SYGVNS. In DNA, the CDR3 is TGTGCCAGCAGTCCCCGGGGGGGCTTAGCTAACTATGGCTACACCTTC. This gives the protein CASSPRGGLANYGYTF.

The chain joins TRBV7-2 to TRBJ1-2; 7 bases are a match to TRBD1. The CDR3 spans 14 residues. With V trimmed by 5 bases and J by 2 bases, 5 bases remained unmatched. Germline CDR1 is SGHTA and CDR2 is FQGNSA. The CDR3 nucleotides read TGTGCCAGCAGCGGGAGGGACAGAAACTATGGCTACACCTTC. Translation: CASSGRDRNYGYTF.

The genes are TRBV7-9 and TRBJ1-1; D unresolved. The CDR3 has 17 residues. The germline V gene has CDR1 SEHNR and CDR2 FQNEAQ (reference sequence). Trimming removed 4 bases at V and 5 bases at J, with 23 bases between. Here the CDR3 DNA reads TGTGCCAGCAGCTCGCCTTCTCTAGGGCAAAAGAGGACTGAAGCTTTCTTT. It translates to CASSSPSLGQKRTEAFF.

The chain carries TRBV10-2 and TRBJ1-4; D gene ambiguous. V lost 1 base to trimming and J lost 8 bases, with 5 bases between them. This CDR3 has 12 amino acids. Germline CDR1 and CDR2: WSHSY and SAAADI. Here the CDR3 reads CASSELEEKLFF. CDR3 DNA: TGCGCCAGCAGTGAGTTAGAGGAAAAACTGTTTTTT.

The rearrangement links TRBV10-3 to TRBJ1-1; the D gene is possibly TRBD1 (6 bases). Between the trimmed V and J ends, which lost 7 bases and 3 bases, there was a span of 15 bases. The CDR3 is made up of 14 amino acids. The germline V gene encodes CDR1 ENHRY and CDR2 SYGVKD. The CDR3 nucleotides read TGTGCCATCAAGCCAAGGGGGGATGACACTGAAGCTTTCTTT. This encodes CAIKPRGDDTEAFF.

The chain couples TRBV19 to TRBJ2-7, with unresolved D. V was clipped by 10 bases and J by 1 base, with 20 bases between them. The CDR3 runs 15 residues. Germline-derived CDR1 and CDR2 are LNHDA and SQIVND (reference sequence). The CDR3 reads CATSTINFGSYEQYF. The CDR3 DNA is TGTGCCACGAGTACCATCAACTTTGGATCCTACGAGCAGTACTTC.

The chain carries TRBV9 and TRBJ1-6; possibly TRBD1 for D (6 bases). CDR3 size: 14 residues. Germline loops: CDR1 SGDLS, CDR2 YYNGEE. Trimming removed 3 bases at V and 6 bases at J, with 10 bases between. The CDR3 DNA is TGTGCCAGCAGCGCGGGACAAGTTAATTCACCCCTCCACTTT. Translating it yields CASSAGQVNSPLHF.

The chain is built from TRBV7-2 and TRBJ2-2, with D perhaps TRBD2 (5 bases). V was trimmed by 5 bases and J by 5 bases, leaving 21 bases between them. Germline V gives CDR1 SGHTA, CDR2 FQGNSA. CDR3 length: 17 amino acids. Written as DNA, the CDR3 is TGTGCCAGCAGCCCTCTTTGGGGTGATGAGGGAACCGGGGAGCTGTTTTTT. It codes for CASSPLWGDEGTGELFF.

The CDR3 DNA reads as TGCGCCAGCAGCTTGGATACAGGGTACAATGAGCAGTTCTTC. Its translation: CASSLDTGYNEQFF. The chain is built from TRBV5-1 and TRBJ2-1, with a tentative D call TRBD1 (6 bases). Germline CDR1 and CDR2: SGHRS and YFSETQ. This CDR3 comprises 14 residues. V was pared by 0 bases and J by 4 bases, with 8 bases between.

The genes are TRBV2 and TRBJ2-3; D may be TRBD2 (7 bases). Trimming pared 6 bases from V and 4 bases from J, leaving 23 bases between. The CDR3 extends over 17 amino acids. The V gene's germline CDR1 is SNHLY and CDR2 FYNNEI. As DNA, the CDR3 is TGTGCCAGCAGCGAGGGGGGGTTGGGGACAAAACCAGATACGCAGTATTTT. This gives the protein CASSEGGLGTKPDTQYF.

This rearrangement joins TRBV27 to TRBJ1-4; D perhaps matches TRBD1 (6 bases). CDR3 length: 14 residues. Trimming cost V 5 bases and J 4 bases, with 11 bases left between them. Germline CDR1 is MNHEY and CDR2 is SMNVEV (reference sequence). For the CDR3, the DNA is TGTGCCAGCAGTCTACAGGGTCTTAATGAAAAACTGTTTTTT. Translating it yields CASSLQGLNEKLFF.

The rearrangement links TRBV4-3 to TRBJ1-2; D unresolved. This CDR3 has 14 amino acids. V lost 4 bases and J lost 0, with 9 bases in between. Germline CDR1 reads LGHNA; CDR2 reads YSLEER. The CDR3 DNA is TGCGCCAGCAGCCCACACACAGCTAACTATGGCTACACCTTC. It translates to CASSPHTANYGYTF.

CDR3 DNA sequence: TGTGCCAGTAAAGGGAGGGAGACCCAGTACTTC. Encoded protein: CASKGRETQYF. The chain has TRBV19 and TRBJ2-5; D possibly corresponds to TRBD2 (6 bases). Deletions cut 7 bases from V and 5 bases from J, with 8 bases between. Per germline, CDR1 LNHDA and CDR2 SQIVND (reference sequence). This CDR3 has 11 residues.

The chain carries TRBV30 and TRBJ2-2, with D perhaps matching TRBD2 (5 bases). V lost 3 bases and J lost 2, with 13 bases in between. The CDR3 extends over 15 amino acids. Germline V CDR1 and CDR2: GTSNPN, SVGIG (reference sequence). CDR3: CAWRLPGRNTGELFF. CDR3 coding DNA: TGTGCCTGGAGATTACCGGGAAGAAACACCGGGGAGCTGTTTTTT.

The chain has TRBV10-3 and TRBJ1-1, with D unclear. The CDR3 consists of 13 residues. The V end lost 2 bases, the J end lost 4 bases, and 8 bases lay between the germline ends. Germline V gives CDR1 ENHRY, CDR2 SYGVKD. The CDR3 DNA follows: TGTGCCATCAGTGAGCGGGGTCCCACTGAAGCTTTCTTT. Protein sequence: CAISERGPTEAFF.

The J gene is TRBJ2-7, the V gene TRBV4-1; 8 positions agree with TRBD1. The CDR3 consists of 16 residues. The V gene end was trimmed by 4 bases and the J gene end by 4 bases; junction bases not matched to a gene: 12. Germline V gene sequence: CDR1 MGHRA, CDR2 YSYEKL. The CDR3 sequence: CASSPMPDRARYEQYF. CDR3 DNA sequence: TGCGCCAGCAGCCCGATGCCGGACAGGGCCAGATACGAGCAGTACTTC.

This chain connects TRBV5-1 to TRBJ1-1; 8 bases map to TRBD1. Germline V gives CDR1 SGHRS, CDR2 YFSETQ. J was trimmed by 1 base and V by 9 bases; bases with no gene match: 5. The CDR3 spans 13 residues. CDR3 nucleotide sequence: TGCGCCACTGCGGACAGGGAGAACACTGAAGCTTTCTTT. Translating gives CATADRENTEAFF.

The chain is built from TRBV7-2 and TRBJ2-1; TRBD2 aligns across 10 bases. After removal of 2 bases from V and 7 bases from J, the junction contained 11 bases not matched to a gene. This CDR3 spans 17 amino acids. Germline-derived CDR1 and CDR2 are SGHTA and FQGNSA. The CDR3 DNA reads TGTGCCAGCAGCTTAAAAATAGCGGGAGGTCAGGATAATGAGCAGTTCTTC. Translating it yields CASSLKIAGGQDNEQFF. The full variable domain, rest sourced from reference TRBV7-2 and TRBJ2-1, is GAGVSQSPSNKVTEKGKDVELRCDPISGHTALYWYRQSLGQGLEFLIYFQGNSAPDKSGLPSDRFSAERTGGSVSTLTIQRTQQEDSAVYLCASSLKIAGGQDNEQFFGPGTRLTVL.

This clone was seen a single time. V and J are TRBV10-3 and TRBJ2-3; a possible D gene is TRBD2 (6 bases). This CDR3 comprises 14 residues. Trimming pared 9 bases from V and 0 bases from J, leaving 13 bases between. Germline values: CDR1 ENHRY, CDR2 SYGVKD. CDR3 sequence (DNA): TGTGCCATTGCTAGCGTTTCTAGCACAGATACGCAGTATTTT. Its translation is CAIASVSSTDTQYF.

This clone was seen only once. The V gene is TRBV4-2, the J gene TRBJ2-6, with TRBD1 identical over 7 bases. With 0 bases clipped from V and 1 base from J, the junction kept 6 bases outside the gene matches. CDR1 is LGHNA, CDR2 YNFKEQ, per germline. This CDR3 is 18 amino acids long. CDR3 sequence (DNA): TGTGCCAGCAGCCAAGATCGGGACAGAGAATCTGGGGCCAACGTCCTGACTTTC. It is translated as CASSQDRDRESGANVLTF.

The CDR3: CASSLFGASNQPQHF. The CDR3 nucleotides are TGTGCCAGCAGCTTATTCGGGGCTAGCAATCAGCCCCAGCATTTT. This chain links TRBV7-2 with TRBJ1-5; D may be TRBD1 (5 bases). This CDR3 region has 15 residues. Deletions cut 2 bases from V and 0 bases from J, with 8 bases between. Germline CDR1 SGHTA, CDR2 FQGNSA.

Worth noting for this clone: The germline gene is not matched at one end of the junction; a read error may be the cause. The chain joins TRBV7-7 to TRBJ2-7; perhaps TRBD2 as D (5 bases). This CDR3 comprises 13 residues. Germline loops: CDR1 SSHAT, CDR2 FNYEAQ (reference sequence). The DNA for the CDR3 is TGTGCTAGCAGCTTAGCTGAGCGGTACGAGCAGTACTTC. Translating it yields CASSLAERYEQYF.